The 13 T cell receptor beta chains in this list originate from one sample, sequenced in a study of response to subunit inactivated influenza vaccine. TCRdb re-analysed the RT-PCR reads in MiXCR, keeping a single row per CDR3 protein. The sample carries about 610,000 distinct CDR3 sequences, 14% recorded once. Material: PBMCs from blood, obtained roughly 12 days after vaccination. The receptors here all came from a man aged 45-65 years who received an inactivated influenza vaccine.

This clonotype appeared a few times. The chain joins TRBV29-1 to TRBJ2-6; 7 bases fit TRBD1. V lost 6 bases and J lost 1; bases outside the gene matches: 6. The CDR3 has 15 amino acids. The germline V gene encodes CDR1 SQVTM and CDR2 ANQGSEA. CDR3 sequence (DNA): TGCAGCGTAGGGGGCGCAAGGTCTGGGGCCAACGTCCTGACTTTC. It translates to CSVGGARSGANVLTF.

This clonotype was seen only a few times. The chain uses TRBV29-1 and TRBJ2-1; 13 nucleotides agree with TRBD2. From germline, CDR1 is SQVTM and CDR2 ANQGSEA. The CDR3 contains 15 residues. V lost 8 bases, J lost 4 bases, and 8 bases stayed unmatched. This CDR3 is CSLTSGGAWYNEQFF. The CDR3 region has the DNA TGCAGCCTAACTAGCGGGGGGGCATGGTACAATGAGCAGTTCTTC.

The chain employs TRBV10-3 and TRBJ2-1, with 7 bases identical to TRBD2. Germline-derived CDR1 and CDR2 are ENHRY and SYGVKD. The CDR3 loop spans 13 amino acids. The V segment lost 7 bases and the J segment 5 bases; nucleotides outside the gene matches: 5. Written as DNA, the CDR3 is TGTGCCATCATGGGGACTATCAACAATGAGCAGTTCTTC. Translation gives CAIMGTINNEQFF.

The chain carries TRBV18 and TRBJ1-1; weak D call: TRBD1 (5 bases). Germline V CDR1 and CDR2: KGHSH, LQKENI. The V and J ends lost 2 bases and 0 bases respectively, with 13 bases between them. The CDR3 spans 16 residues. In DNA, the CDR3 is TGTGCCAGCTCACCAGTTTTCGGGACCTTGAACACTGAAGCTTTCTTT. It translates to CASSPVFGTLNTEAFF.

This rearrangement joins TRBV20-1 to TRBJ2-2; maybe TRBD2 (7 bases). This CDR3 comprises 17 residues. Germline CDR1 and CDR2: DFQATT and SNEGSKA (reference sequence). Trimming left V 0 bases short and J 1 base short, with 15 bases between. The CDR3 loop reads CSARDPWRGRNTGELFF. DNA of the CDR3: TGCAGTGCTAGAGATCCGTGGCGGGGGCGGAACACCGGGGAGCTGTTTTTT.

The rearrangement joins TRBV29-1 to TRBJ2-1, with 8 bases matching TRBD1. V lost 3 bases to trimming and J lost 4 bases; unmatched junction nucleotides: 20. The germline V gene encodes CDR1 SQVTM and CDR2 ANQGSEA. There are 19 residues in the CDR3. The CDR3 bases are TGCAGCGTTGACGATACCGGGACAGGTCGCTTTTCGTCTTACAATGAGCAGTTCTTC. Protein sequence: CSVDDTGTGRFSSYNEQFF.

This clonotype appeared a few times. The J gene is TRBJ2-1, the V gene TRBV5-1; D is undetermined. V dropped 1 base and J dropped 13 bases, with 12 bases sitting between them. CDR1 and CDR2 (germline): SGHRS, YFSETQ. CDR3 length: 12 residues. The CDR3: CASSLSAMEQFF. The CDR3 DNA follows: TGCGCCAGCAGCTTGTCGGCCATGGAACAGTTCTTC.

V gene TRBV5-1 combines with J gene TRBJ2-5; D is unclear. V was pared by 0 bases and J by 3 bases, with 12 bases between. Per the germline V gene, CDR1 is SGHRS and CDR2 is YFSETQ. There are 15 residues in the CDR3. CDR3 sequence (DNA): TGCGCCAGCAGCTTGGATCCAAACGCGAAAGAGACCCAGTACTTC. It yields the protein CASSLDPNAKETQYF.

The sample holds a few counts of this clonotype. The chain recombines TRBV20-1 with TRBJ1-5; D may be TRBD1 (6 bases). The V gene's germline CDR1 is DFQATT and CDR2 SNEGSKA (reference sequence). The CDR3 extends over 13 amino acids. V was trimmed by 6 bases and J by 3 bases, leaving 12 bases between them. As DNA, the CDR3 is TGCAGTGCCCCTGACAGGATCAATCAGCCCCAGCATTTT. It yields the protein CSAPDRINQPQHF.

CDR3 sequence (DNA): TGTGCCAGCACGTTTGCGGGAACCTACAATGAGCAGTTCTTC. Encoded protein: CASTFAGTYNEQFF. V gene TRBV27 combines with J gene TRBJ2-1; a possible D gene is TRBD2 (6 bases). Per germline, CDR1 MNHEY and CDR2 SMNVEV (reference sequence). V was clipped by 7 bases and J by 2 bases, with 12 bases between them. The CDR3 is 14 residues long.

The rearrangement uses TRBV15 and TRBJ2-3; 13 bases fit TRBD2. Looked up from germline, CDR1 is LNHNV and CDR2 is YYDKDF (reference sequence). This CDR3 is built from 17 residues. After removal of 3 bases from V and 3 bases from J, the junction contained 6 bases not matched to a gene. DNA for the CDR3: TGTGCCACCAGCAGCTCCAGACTAGCGGGAGGAACAGATACGCAGTATTTT. Translating it yields CATSSSRLAGGTDTQYF.

This clonotype was counted only a few times. The chain links TRBV5-1 to TRBJ2-7, with D possibly TRBD2 on 5 matching bases. The CDR3 runs to 14 residues. The germline V gene has CDR1 SGHRS and CDR2 YFSETQ. Trimming shortened V by 1 base and J by 0 bases, and 8 bases separated the two germline ends. The CDR3 DNA reads as TGCGCCAGCAGCTTGAAAGGGAGCTCCTACGAGCAGTACTTC. Translated, it gives CASSLKGSSYEQYF.

The CDR3 DNA reads as TGTGCCAGCAGCCAAGGCTCGACAAGCCTGCAAGAGACCCAGTACTTC. It encodes CASSQGSTSLQETQYF. V gene TRBV3-1 combines with J gene TRBJ2-5, with D unclear. The V gene's germline CDR1 is LGHDT and CDR2 YNNKEL (reference sequence). The CDR3 extends over 16 amino acids. Trimming left V 1 base short and J 2 bases short, with 14 bases between.